This T cell receptor (beta chain) comes out of a study of T cells in Graves' hyperthyroidism and ophthalmopathy. Remarks on this clonotype: The antigen is undetermined.

Patients having uncontrolled infection, another autoimmune disease, pregnancy or lactation were not included. General study results and limits: Ophthalmopathy was separated from stable hyperthyroidism by a 13 V-J model. Before onset, by a median of 6.5 months, the model predicted ophthalmopathy. Expanded thyroid clonotypes (above 0.001) were mostly also found in blood.

The V segment lost 6 bases and the J segment 10 bases; nucleotides outside the gene matches: 9. Germline CDR1 ENHRY, CDR2 SYGVKD. The CDR3 runs 13 residues. RNA transcripts provided the source from which TCR beta CDR3 regions were amplified. The HTBI primer set drove a first-round RT-PCR of the TCR CDR3. MiXCR, run by TCRdb on the multiplex PCR reads, gives a single entry per CDR3 protein. The top ten hold about 8.2% of the sample, which has some 510,000 distinct CDR3 sequences, around 46% seen once. Source material: peripheral blood or thyroid tissue (not recorded which). This sequence was found in a woman aged 18-35 years with Graves' hyperthyroidism. This rearrangement joins TRBV10-3 to TRBJ1-1; 9 nucleotides match TRBD1. In nucleotides, the CDR3 is TGTGCCATCAGCCTATCGACAGGGGGGGCAGCTTTCTTT. Translating it yields CAISLSTGGAAFF.